This T cell receptor beta chain was recovered during a study of T cell repertoires in cytomegalovirus infection. Remarks on this clonotype: The target antigen is unknown.

The CDR3 has 16 amino acids. V was cut by 5 bases and J by 5 bases, with 16 bases left in between. Germline assignment: CDR1 MNHNY and CDR2 SVGAGI (reference sequence). TCRdb called the reads again in MiXCR, with one record for every CDR3 protein. Among 370,000 or so distinct CDR3 sequences listed, approximately 30% were seen once. The sequence was obtained from a human donor in good health (CMV status not recorded). Some clones in this sample may be carry-over from other donors' samples. The V and J genes are TRBV6-6 and TRBJ1-6; no reliable D call. The sequenced sample was cultured PBMCs, obtained from culture after CMV antigen stimulation. CDR3 coding DNA: TGTGCCAGCAGTGAGTTCGGGCTGGGCAATAATTCACCCCTCCACTTT. Its translation is CASSEFGLGNNSPLHF.